Below are 2 T cell receptor beta chains sequenced from a single sample in a study of radiotherapy plus CTLA-4 blockade in lung cancer. Sequenced by immunoSEQ multiplex PCR; TCRdb stores in-frame clones only, minus some. The sample contains about 50,000 clones, 70% to 90% of which appear only once. Specimen: peripheral blood, collected from a patient treated with radiotherapy plus ipilimumab. These receptors all come from a human donor with non-small cell lung cancer whose response to radiotherapy plus ipilimumab could not be evaluated.

The chain employs TRBV27 and TRBJ2-2; D is perhaps TRBD2 (6 bases). Per the germline V gene, CDR1 is MNHEY and CDR2 is SMNVEV (reference sequence). Trimming removed 3 bases at V and 4 bases at J, with 12 bases between. The CDR3 spans 15 residues. CDR3 DNA: TGTGCCAGCAGTTTCGGGGGTTTGGTCACCGGGGAGCTGTTTTTT. Its translation is CASSFGGLVTGELFF.

The V call is TRBV27, the J call TRBJ2-1, with 7 bases that match TRBD2. Germline values: CDR1 MNHEY, CDR2 SMNVEV (reference sequence). The length of the CDR3 is 14 residues. With V trimmed by 4 bases and J by 9 bases, 9 bases remained unmatched. Here the CDR3 DNA reads TGTGCCAGCAGTTGGGGTGGGAGGGGCGGTGAGCAGTTCTTC. Translation: CASSWGGRGGEQFF.